This TCR beta chain was recovered during a study of CD8+ T cells in alopecia areata. Study at large: Treated patients took oral tofacitinib at 5 to 10 mg twice daily.

As concerns this clone: Its cognate antigen is unknown.

CDR1 LNHNV and CDR2 YYDKDF come from the germline V gene (reference sequence). Trimming stripped 0 bases from V and 2 bases from J, with 9 bases between. CDR3 size: 15 residues. RNA extraction was followed by reverse transcription into cDNA, which acted as the sequencing template. The method was immunoSEQ multiplex PCR; TCRdb's version includes in-frame clones alone and lacks a portion of them. Here the sample spans roughly 130,000 clones, approximately 53% being singletons. Those with alopecia areata gave lesional scalp punch biopsies and peripheral blood. Study-wide points: Scalp sequencing captures resident alphabeta T cells of normal skin too.

Sample: CD4+ T cells sorted from blood, taken at week 0. The TCR was taken from a human donor with alopecia areata. V usage is TRBV15 and J usage is TRBJ2-3; D ambiguous. The chain's CDR3 is CATSRDGRFTDTQYF. CDR3 sequence (DNA): TGTGCCACCAGCAGAGACGGCAGGTTCACAGATACGCAGTATTTT.